This entry lists 17 T cell receptor beta chains sequenced from one sample in a study of CD4 and CD8 cells across lung adenocarcinoma regions. Each CDR3 protein is one row after TCRdb ran MiXCR on the PCR reads. The data hold some 27,000 distinct CDR3 sequences, with 53% observed a single time. Sequenced sample: CD8+ T cells from the center of a lung tumor. Source of these receptors: a male donor with lung adenocarcinoma. The CD4 and CD8 labels of this study may be unreliable.

This clonotype was detected many times. The chain couples TRBV6-1 to TRBJ1-4; no clear D gene. V lost 1 base, J lost 8 bases, and 14 bases lay in between. This CDR3 region has 15 residues. Germline V lookup: CDR1 MNHNS, CDR2 SASEGT. CDR3 amino acids: CASSEVWGMGEKLFF. The CDR3 DNA reads TGTGCCAGCAGTGAAGTGTGGGGAATGGGAGAAAAACTGTTTTTT.

The sample holds many counts of this clonotype. The chain couples TRBV27 to TRBJ2-1; 10 bases align to TRBD2. V lost 2 bases to trimming and J lost 4 bases; unmatched junction nucleotides: 5. The V gene's germline CDR1 is MNHEY and CDR2 SMNVEV (reference sequence). This CDR3 has 16 residues. In DNA, the CDR3 is TGTGCCAGCAGTTTAAGACGACTAGCGGGTTACAATGAGCAGTTCTTC. It specifies CASSLRRLAGYNEQFF.

By share, this clonotype counts as large (0.1 to 1%). The chain is built from TRBV6-1 and TRBJ2-3; 9 positions match TRBD1. This CDR3 has 15 amino acids. V dropped 7 bases and J dropped 6; count of bases not matched to a gene: 11. CDR1 and CDR2 from the germline V gene are MNHNS and SASEGT. CDR3 sequence reads: CASKAQGARLDTQYF. The CDR3 DNA is TGTGCCAGCAAGGCACAGGGGGCTCGGTTGGATACGCAGTATTTT.

The chain carries TRBV6-1 and TRBJ1-5; 8 positions agree with TRBD1. V shed 7 bases and J 7 bases; nucleotides not matched to a gene: 6. Germline V lookup: CDR1 MNHNS, CDR2 SASEGT. The length of the CDR3 is 13 residues. The CDR3 coding sequence is TGTGCCAGCATGGACAGGGACGGCCAGCCCCAGCATTTT. It yields the protein CASMDRDGQPQHF.

A word on this clonotype: An end of the junction does not agree with germline; a read error may underlie this. The chain joins TRBV7-9 to TRBJ2-3, with 9 positions matching TRBD2. Germline V gene lookup returns CDR1 SEHNR and CDR2 FQNEAQ (reference sequence). The CDR3 contains 16 residues. CDR3 in DNA: TGTGCCAGCAGCTTAGCGGGTAGCGGGGGCACAGATACGCAGTACTTT. Amino acid sequence: CASSLAGSGGTDTQYF.

As concerns this clonotype: Sequence at one end of the junction differs from germline and may be a read error. The CDR3 spells CASSGAGAGVRDTQYF. The CDR3 DNA is TGTGCCAGCAGTGGAGCCGGGGCCGGGGTTCGGGATACGCAGTACTTT. The rearrangement uses TRBV6-1 and TRBJ2-3; D is possibly TRBD1 or TRBD2 (5 bases each). The CDR3 is made up of 16 amino acids. CDR1 is MNHNS and CDR2 is SASEGT in the germline V gene.

In this sample, this clonotype turned up many times. This rearrangement joins TRBV15 to TRBJ2-1, with D maybe TRBD2 (6 bases). The CDR3 contains 14 residues. Trimming took 4 bases from V and 2 from J, leaving 9 bases between them. Germline CDR1 reads LNHNV; CDR2 reads YYDKDF (reference sequence). CDR3 DNA sequence: TGTGCCACCAGCAATCGGACTACCTACAATGAGCAGTTCTTC. This translates into CATSNRTTYNEQFF.

Concerning this clonotype: Germline is not matched at one junction end, which may reflect a read error. DNA of the CDR3: TGCGGCGTCACGGGGCGGAGGGGCAAAGATACGCAGTATTTC. Translating gives CGVTGRRGKDTQYF. This chain joins TRBV12-3 or TRBV12-4 and TRBJ2-4; D may be TRBD2 (6 bases). The CDR3 totals 14 residues.

In regard to this clonotype: One end of the junction varies from germline; a read error may be responsible. This chain links TRBV10-1 with TRBJ2-3; D remains ambiguous. This CDR3 has 14 residues. Germline V CDR1 and CDR2: WNHNN, SYGVQD (reference sequence). This CDR3 is CASRELHAKNTQYF. The CDR3 coding sequence is TGCGCCAGCAGGGAGCTGCATGCCAAAAATACGCAGTATTTC.

The gene calls are TRBV6-1 and TRBJ2-5; D possibly corresponds to TRBD2 (5 bases). V was trimmed by 6 bases and J by 5 bases, leaving 10 bases between them. The CDR3 is 12 amino acids. The V gene's germline CDR1 is MNHNS and CDR2 SASEGT. As DNA, the CDR3 is TGTGCCAGCAGGGGGAGAGGGGAGACCCAGTACTTC. It yields the protein CASRGRGETQYF.

This clonotype appeared a few times. V is TRBV27 and J is TRBJ1-6; TRBD1 aligns across 7 bases. This CDR3 has 15 amino acids. V shed 7 bases and J 3 bases; nucleotides not matched to a gene: 6. CDR1 and CDR2 from the germline V gene are MNHEY and SMNVEV (reference sequence). The CDR3 DNA sequence: TGTGCCAGCACCCGGGACAGTTACTATAATTCACCCCTCCACTTT. This encodes CASTRDSYYNSPLHF.

This clonotype was recorded at least ten times. The chain recombines TRBV4-1 with TRBJ2-1; 11 bases are a match to TRBD2. The V gene's germline CDR1 is MGHRA and CDR2 YSYEKL. CDR3 length: 19 residues. The trim removed 2 bases at V and 6 bases at J, leaving 15 bases unmatched. The CDR3 nucleotides read TGCGCCAGCAGCCAACCTAGCGGGGCCCTAGCGGGAGGTGTCAATGAGCAGTTCTTC. As protein: CASSQPSGALAGGVNEQFF.

This clonotype was detected many times. The chain employs TRBV6-5 and TRBJ2-1; a possible D gene is TRBD2 (6 bases). The CDR3 spans 15 residues. The germline gives CDR1 MNHEY, CDR2 SVGAGI. Deletions cut 2 bases from V and 7 bases from J, with 15 bases between. The CDR3 DNA reads as TGTGCCAGCAGTTACGCGGGAATGGTGGGGAATGAGCAGTTCTTC. Amino acid sequence: CASSYAGMVGNEQFF.

With respect to this clonotype: Its ends do not fully match the called genes, so a read error is possible. V gene TRBV6-1 combines with J gene TRBJ2-1; D call uncertain. The germline CDR1 and CDR2 sequences are MNHNS and SASEGT. This CDR3 spans 14 amino acids. DNA for the CDR3: TGTGCCAGCAGTAAACCCAGCTCCTACAATAAGCAGTATTTC. Translating gives CASSKPSSYNKQYF.

This clonotype was recorded a few times. The chain has TRBV27 and TRBJ2-5, with D possibly TRBD2 on 7 matching bases. This CDR3 has 16 amino acids. The germline V and J ends were trimmed by 9 bases and 0 bases, with 20 bases remaining between them. Germline values: CDR1 MNHEY, CDR2 SMNVEV (reference sequence). CDR3 loop: CASGGRGGRDQETQYF. CDR3 nucleotides: TGTGCCAGTGGGGGGCGCGGGGGCCGTGACCAAGAGACCCAGTACTTC.

There are many counts of this clonotype. The rearrangement joins TRBV10-3 to TRBJ1-1; 7 bases map to TRBD1. Trimming took 2 bases from V and 1 from J; bases not matched to a gene: 10. This CDR3 has 17 residues. The germline V gene has CDR1 ENHRY and CDR2 SYGVKD. CDR3 loop: CAISEDREFGSNTEAFF. As DNA, the CDR3 is TGTGCCATCAGTGAGGACAGGGAGTTTGGGTCGAACACTGAAGCTTTCTTT.

This clonotype has ten or more counts. The CDR3 loop reads CASSPREGDHNEQFF. The CDR3 DNA follows: TGTGCCAGCAGCCCGCGGGAGGGAGACCACAATGAGCAGTTCTTC. V gene TRBV4-2 combines with J gene TRBJ2-1; TRBD2 agrees at 9 bases. Trimming removed 4 bases from V and 5 bases from J; junction bases left unmatched: 6. There are 15 residues in the CDR3. Germline V gene sequence: CDR1 LGHNA, CDR2 YNFKEQ.